These 31 T cell receptor beta chains were sequenced from one sample in a study of technical replicates of blood from several donors listed by TCRdb under 2017. The library relied on the immunoSEQ multiplex PCR assay. TCRdb provides this immuneACCESS table in a form limited to in-frame rearrangements. Some clones are lacking; in checked studies, under half of them reflect an unresolved V gene, and why the rest are absent is not known. This sample has about 75,000 clones in its table, and about 89% of those were observed once. The ten most abundant clones make up over 4% of the sample. The sequencing sample was made of PBMCs. These receptors came from a human donor in good health. Some clones in this sample may be carry-over from other donors' samples.

This chain joins TRBV7-8 and TRBJ1-5; D is undetermined. Germline V CDR1 and CDR2: SGHVS, FQNEAQ. This CDR3 comprises 15 residues. Trimming removed 2 bases from V and 7 bases from J, with 15 bases in between. The CDR3 bases are TGTGCCAGCAGCTTACCCTCCGAGGGCGTCCAGCCCCAGCATTTT. It specifies CASSLPSEGVQPQHF.

This sequence joins TRBV7-8 and TRBJ2-1, with a tentative D call TRBD1 (7 bases). The germline CDR1 and CDR2 sequences are SGHVS and FQNEAQ. Trimming shortened V by 5 bases and J by 3 bases, and 17 bases separated the two germline ends. There are 16 residues in the CDR3. CDR3 bases: TGTGCCAGCAGCCCGCTCGGGGGACAGATCTACAATGAGCAGTTCTTC. Encoded protein: CASSPLGGQIYNEQFF.

V is TRBV29-1 and J is TRBJ1-1; D is undetermined. The V end lost 7 bases, the J end lost 5 bases, and 17 bases lay between the germline ends. From germline, CDR1 is SQVTM and CDR2 ANQGSEA. This CDR3 spans 13 amino acids. The CDR3 region is CSAQNGVDTEAFF. CDR3 sequence (DNA): TGCAGCGCCCAAAACGGGGTTGATACTGAAGCTTTCTTT.

The gene calls are TRBV10-1 and TRBJ2-1, with D maybe TRBD2 (6 bases). The CDR3 consists of 14 residues. The V gene lost 3 bases and the J gene lost 1 base, with 7 bases spanning the gap. Per the germline V gene, CDR1 is WNHNN and CDR2 is SYGVQD (reference sequence). The DNA for the CDR3 is TGCGCCAGCAGTGACCGGGAGTCCTACAATGAGCAGTTCTTC. Translation: CASSDRESYNEQFF.

The V and J genes are TRBV27 and TRBJ2-6; possibly TRBD2 for D (5 bases). Per the germline V gene, CDR1 is MNHEY and CDR2 is SMNVEV (reference sequence). Trimming took 3 bases from V and 0 from J, leaving 12 bases between them. The CDR3 contains 17 residues. CDR3 in DNA: TGTGCCAGCAGTTTTGCAGGAGGACGCTCTGGGGCCAACGTCCTGACTTTC. It is translated as CASSFAGGRSGANVLTF.

This clone was counted only a few times. The V gene is TRBV30, the J gene TRBJ2-7; possibly TRBD2 for D (6 bases). Germline V gene data show CDR1 as GTSNPN and CDR2 as SVGIG (reference sequence). This CDR3 contains 13 residues. Trimming pared 4 bases from V and 4 bases from J, leaving 14 bases between. The CDR3 region has the DNA TGTGCCTGGAATCCGGGGGAGAGATACGAGCAGTACTTC. Its translation is CAWNPGERYEQYF. Based on the CDR3 plus reference TRBV30 and TRBJ2-7, the full variable domain is SQTIHQWPATLVQPVGSPLSLECTVEGTSNPNLYWYRQAAGRGLQLLFYSVGIGQISSEVPQNLSASRPQDRQFILSSKKLLLSDSGFYLCAWNPGERYEQYFGPGTRLTVT.

The chain couples TRBV10-3 to TRBJ1-4, with 8 bases that match TRBD1. The V gene's germline CDR1 is ENHRY and CDR2 SYGVKD. The V segment lost 2 bases and the J segment 8 bases; nucleotides outside the gene matches: 4. The CDR3 is made up of 14 amino acids. The CDR3 loop is CAISEGQGTEKLFF. The CDR3 region has the DNA TGTGCCATCAGTGAGGGACAGGGCACCGAAAAACTGTTTTTT.

The chain has TRBV10-3 and TRBJ1-4; a weak D match, TRBD1 (5 bases). CDR1 is ENHRY, CDR2 SYGVKD, per germline. This CDR3 is built from 15 residues. V was trimmed by 0 bases and J by 7 bases, leaving 12 bases between them. The CDR3 region has the DNA TGTGCCATCAGTGAGTCTCAGGGATTTGGTGAAAAACTGTTTTTT. Amino acid sequence: CAISESQGFGEKLFF.

In DNA form, the CDR3 reads TGTGCCACCAGCGCAATGACAGGCTCAGATACGCAGTATTTT. Its protein is CATSAMTGSDTQYF. The chain couples TRBV15 to TRBJ2-3, with a tentative D call TRBD1 (6 bases). This CDR3 has 14 residues. The germline V gene encodes CDR1 LNHNV and CDR2 YYDKDF (reference sequence). V dropped 5 bases and J dropped 4 bases, with 13 bases sitting between them.

This chain connects TRBV15 to TRBJ2-1, with unresolved D. Germline V gene sequence: CDR1 LNHNV, CDR2 YYDKDF (reference sequence). CDR3 size: 15 residues. The V and J ends lost 2 bases and 3 bases respectively, with 11 bases between them. The CDR3 coding sequence is TGTGCCACCAGCAGACGATTGGCCCTCTACAATGAGCAGTTCTTC. This encodes CATSRRLALYNEQFF. Filled out from reference TRBV15 and TRBJ2-1, the complete variable domain reads DAMVIQNPRYQVTQFGKPVTLSCSQTLNHNVMYWYQQKSSQAPKLLFHYYDKDFNNEADTPDNFQSRRPNTSFCFLDIRSPGLGDTAMYLCATSRRLALYNEQFFGPGTRLTVL.

This chain connects TRBV19 to TRBJ1-5; TRBD1 matches 7 bases. Germline assignment: CDR1 LNHDA and CDR2 SQIVND (reference sequence). The trim removed 4 bases at V and 6 bases at J, leaving 15 bases unmatched. The CDR3 runs to 17 residues. The CDR3 protein is CASSTRDQGVVRQPQHF. For the CDR3, the DNA is TGTGCCAGTAGTACGCGAGATCAGGGGGTTGTGCGTCAGCCCCAGCATTTT.

This clone occurred a few times. This rearrangement joins TRBV19 to TRBJ2-3; D gene unclear. The CDR3 is made up of 15 amino acids. V lost 3 bases, J lost 0 bases, and 10 bases lay in between. Looked up from germline, CDR1 is LNHDA and CDR2 is SQIVND (reference sequence). Here the CDR3 reads CASSIYSGSTDTQYF. In nucleotides, the CDR3 is TGTGCCAGTAGTATCTACTCCGGTAGCACAGATACGCAGTATTTT.

In DNA, the CDR3 is TGCGCCAGCAGCCAAGGCATTAGCGGGGGGGCCCACGAGCAGTACTTC. This translates into CASSQGISGGAHEQYF. The chain couples TRBV4-3 to TRBJ2-7, with 11 bases fitting TRBD2. J was trimmed by 5 bases and V by 1 base; bases with no gene match: 7. The CDR3 loop spans 16 amino acids. Germline assignment: CDR1 LGHNA and CDR2 YSLEER.

The chain employs TRBV30 and TRBJ2-7; TRBD1 agrees at 11 bases. Germline V gene sequence: CDR1 GTSNPN, CDR2 SVGIG (reference sequence). The V and J ends lost 1 base and 5 bases, in that order; junction bases with no gene match: 7. CDR3 length equals 15 residues. Here the CDR3 reads CAWSEGTGGMDEQYF. CDR3 DNA: TGTGCCTGGAGTGAGGGGACAGGGGGTATGGACGAGCAGTACTTC.

The V call is TRBV6-4, the J call TRBJ2-7, with 9 nucleotides matching TRBD1. Germline V lookup: CDR1 MRHNA, CDR2 SNTAGT. The CDR3 sequence is 15 residues long. V lost 4 bases, J lost 2 bases, and 6 bases stayed unmatched. The CDR3 sequence is CASSVGQGSPYEQYF. For the CDR3, the DNA is TGTGCCAGCAGTGTAGGACAGGGGTCACCCTACGAGCAGTACTTC.

The chain employs TRBV5-4 and TRBJ2-5; TRBD2 aligns across 9 bases. From germline, CDR1 is SGHNT and CDR2 YYREEE (reference sequence). The length of the CDR3 is 14 residues. V lost 4 bases and J lost 1; bases outside the gene matches: 2. The CDR3 region is CASSTAGGQETQYF. CDR3 sequence (DNA): TGTGCCAGCAGCACAGCGGGAGGCCAAGAGACCCAGTACTTC.

The chain is built from TRBV7-2 and TRBJ1-5; 9 bases agree with TRBD1. The trim removed 1 base at V and 4 bases at J, leaving 5 bases unmatched. Germline V CDR1 and CDR2: SGHTA, FQGNSA. The CDR3 consists of 16 residues. CDR3 nucleotide sequence: TGTGCCAGCAGCTTAGACGGGACAGGGACAAATCAGCCCCAGCATTTT. It codes for CASSLDGTGTNQPQHF.

The rearrangement uses TRBV12-5 and TRBJ2-7, with 7 bases fitting TRBD2. V gave up 1 base and J gave up 9 bases; unmatched junction bases: 9. Germline assignment: CDR1 LGHNT and CDR2 FRNRAP. The CDR3 runs to 14 residues. CDR3 sequence (DNA): TGTGCTAGTGGTTTGGAACCCGGTGGGGAGGGGCAGTACTTC. Its translation: CASGLEPGGEGQYF.

The rearrangement links TRBV29-1 to TRBJ1-1, with 8 bases lining up with TRBD1. Germline trimming cut 7 bases from V and 5 bases from J; bases unmatched to any gene: 21. The germline V gene has CDR1 SQVTM and CDR2 ANQGSEA. The CDR3 has 17 residues. CDR3 loop: CSGLKIWGAGGRTEAFF. In nucleotides, the CDR3 is TGCAGCGGACTGAAGATATGGGGTGCAGGGGGCCGAACTGAAGCTTTCTTT. The complete variable domain, with remaining parts taken from reference TRBV29-1 and TRBJ1-1, reads SAVISQKPSRDICQRGTSLTIQCQVDSQVTMMFWYRQQPGQSLTLIATANQGSEATYESGFVIDKFPISRPNLTFSTLTVSNMSPEDSSIYLCSGLKIWGAGGRTEAFFGQGTRLTVV.

V and J are TRBV12-5 and TRBJ2-3, with D possibly matching TRBD2 (6 bases). CDR3 length: 14 amino acids. The germline V and J ends were trimmed by 3 bases and 4 bases, with 11 bases remaining between them. Germline CDR1 is LGHNT and CDR2 is FRNRAP. In nucleotides, the CDR3 is TGTGCTAGTGGTTTCGGACTACACCCAGATACGCAGTATTTT. It codes for CASGFGLHPDTQYF. The full variable domain, completed using reference TRBV12-5 and TRBJ2-3, is DARVTQTPRHKVTEMGQEVTMRCQPILGHNTVFWYRQTMMQGLELLAYFRNRAPLDDSGMPKDRFSAEMPDATLATLKIQPSEPRDSAVYFCASGFGLHPDTQYFGPGTRLTVL.

This sequence joins TRBV7-9 and TRBJ2-1; 8 nucleotides align to TRBD2. Trimming removed 1 base from V and 4 bases from J; junction bases left unmatched: 9. Germline CDR1 SEHNR, CDR2 FQNEAQ (reference sequence). CDR3 size: 17 residues. The CDR3 sequence is CASSLGIAGWGYNEQFF. The DNA for the CDR3 is TGTGCCAGCAGCTTAGGGATAGCGGGGTGGGGGTACAATGAGCAGTTCTTC.

V usage is TRBV4-2 and J usage is TRBJ1-2; D uncertain. Trimming left V 0 bases short and J 0 bases short, with 8 bases between. From germline, CDR1 is LGHNA and CDR2 YNFKEQ. This CDR3 spans 15 amino acids. CDR3 sequence reads: CASSQEGPPNYGYTF. CDR3 nucleotides: TGTGCCAGCAGCCAAGAGGGCCCCCCTAACTATGGCTACACCTTC.

The CDR3, as DNA: TGTGCCAGTAGTAGTCAGGGGGGAGGCGAGCAGTTCTTC. Translated: CASSSQGGGEQFF. The V call is TRBV19, the J call TRBJ2-1; tentative D call: TRBD1 (7 bases). Trimming shortened V by 4 bases and J by 10 bases, and 14 bases separated the two germline ends. This CDR3 is 13 amino acids long. Germline V gives CDR1 LNHDA, CDR2 SQIVND (reference sequence).

The V call is TRBV6-6, the J call TRBJ2-5; 8 positions agree with TRBD1. The J segment lost 5 bases and the V segment lost 6 bases, leaving 8 bases of the junction unmatched. Germline V CDR1 and CDR2: MNHNY, SVGAGI (reference sequence). The CDR3 runs to 14 residues. CDR3 protein: CASRTPGGGETQYF. The CDR3 nucleotides are TGTGCCAGCAGAACTCCAGGGGGCGGGGAGACCCAGTACTTC.

This clone was observed once. The CDR3 DNA follows: TGTGCCAGCAGTACCGACAGCGAGCAGTACTTC. It is translated as CASSTDSEQYF. The chain carries TRBV27 and TRBJ2-7; perhaps TRBD1 as D (5 bases). Trimming shortened V by 5 bases and J by 6 bases, and 8 bases separated the two germline ends. The CDR3 is 11 amino acids. Germline values: CDR1 MNHEY, CDR2 SMNVEV (reference sequence).

The chain uses TRBV5-4 and TRBJ1-4; D gene ambiguous. This CDR3 comprises 14 residues. With 4 bases removed from V and 7 bases from J, the gap between germline ends came to 14 bases. Germline CDR1 reads SGHNT; CDR2 reads YYREEE (reference sequence). CDR3 nucleotide sequence: TGTGCCAGCAGCCACGGTAGTTCTGGTGAAAAACTGTTTTTT. Its translation is CASSHGSSGEKLFF.

This clone qualifies as medium-sized. This chain joins TRBV7-3 and TRBJ1-2; 7 bases align to TRBD1. The CDR3 is made up of 14 amino acids. The V gene end was trimmed by 2 bases and the J gene end by 8 bases; junction bases not matched to a gene: 8. The germline V gene encodes CDR1 SGHTA and CDR2 FQGTGA. The CDR3 DNA reads as TGTGCCAGCAGCTTATATCGCAGGGGGAAAGGCTACACCTTC. It translates to CASSLYRRGKGYTF.

The chain joins TRBV11-3 to TRBJ2-7; 7 nucleotides line up with TRBD2. J gave up 0 bases and V 0 bases, and 8 bases lay outside the gene matches. CDR1 and CDR2 (germline): SGHNT, YENEEA. The CDR3 loop spans 17 amino acids. CDR3 coding DNA: TGTGCCAGCAGCTTAGATTACGCGGGAGAGAGCTCCTACGAGCAGTACTTC. It codes for CASSLDYAGESSYEQYF. The full variable domain, with the rest looked up from reference TRBV11-3 and TRBJ2-7, is EAGVVQSPRYKIIEKKQPVAFWCNPISGHNTLYWYLQNLGQGPELLIRYENEEAVDDSQLPKDRFSAERLKGVDSTLKIQPAELGDSAVYLCASSLDYAGESSYEQYFGPGTRLTVT.

The rearrangement joins TRBV7-8 to TRBJ1-5, with 7 positions matching TRBD1. The germline V gene has CDR1 SGHVS and CDR2 FQNEAQ. Trimming at V came to 5 bases and at J to 9 bases, leaving 7 bases not matched to a gene. This CDR3 spans 13 amino acids. The CDR3 here is CASSVDRALPQHF. The CDR3 DNA is TGTGCCAGCAGCGTTGACAGGGCCTTGCCCCAGCATTTT.

The chain links TRBV5-4 to TRBJ2-5; 12 bases fit TRBD1. Germline V gene lookup returns CDR1 SGHNT and CDR2 YYREEE (reference sequence). The CDR3 is made up of 15 amino acids. The trim removed 4 bases at V and 4 bases at J, leaving 5 bases unmatched. This chain's CDR3 is CASSKGQGALETQYF. Here the CDR3 DNA reads TGTGCCAGCAGCAAGGGACAGGGGGCTTTAGAGACCCAGTACTTC. The full variable domain, with the rest looked up from reference TRBV5-4 and TRBJ2-5, is ETGVTQSPTHLIKTRGQQVTLRCSSQSGHNTVSWYQQALGQGPQFIFQYYREEENGRGNFPPRFSGLQFPNYSSELNVNALELDDSALYLCASSKGQGALETQYFGPGTRLLVL.

The rearrangement uses TRBV5-3 and TRBJ1-2, with no clear D. TRBV5-3 falls under the ORF class, with uncertain function. Trimming removed 4 bases from V and 1 base from J, with 8 bases in between. The CDR3 length is 13 residues. CDR3 sequence reads: CARSPDNNYGYTF. DNA for the CDR3: TGTGCCAGAAGCCCCGACAATAACTATGGCTACACCTTC.